The clone carrying this TCR beta chain was seen at least ten times. What it recognizes is unknown. The data were obtained in a study of CD8 T cells in ankylosing spondylitis. CDR3 size: 14 residues. V gave up 3 bases and J gave up 1 base, with 9 bases separating them. Using quantitative 5'-RACE with molecular barcodes, the authors made TCR beta libraries. TCRdb re-derived calls from the 5' RACE reads in MiXCR, one entry per CDR3 protein. The sample carries approximately 100,000 distinct CDR3 sequences, roughly 8.3% recorded once. Study results and caveats: Reported data indicate significant enrichment of disease-linked clones within matched ankylosing spondylitis synovial fluid. Typical of ankylosing spondylitis blood, it appeared, was a TCR beta motif of eight highly homologous variants.

This sequence was found in a male donor with ankylosing spondylitis or in good health (not recorded which). This chain joins TRBV12-3 or TRBV12-4 and TRBJ2-5; D unclear. Material for sequencing was blood, either unsorted or a sorted T cell fraction (not recorded which). In nucleotides, the CDR3 is TGTGCCAGCAGTTTCTTACAGCTCCAAGAGACCCAGTACTTC. It encodes CASSFLQLQETQYF.